This T cell receptor beta chain emerged from a study of T cells after yellow fever vaccination (dated by TCRdb to about 2019). For the study in its entirety: The SMART-Seq v4 Ultra Low Input RNA kit was used to prepare libraries from fractions with low cell numbers. Two healthy male donors, one aged 18 to 30 and one aged 30 to 40 years, made up the cohort. To follow T-cell clones before and after primary and booster YFV17D yellow fever vaccination, bulk TCR alpha and beta repertoires were sequenced over time. Blood was collected at multiple timepoints before and after primary and secondary immunization, and bulk PBMC replicates and cell subsets were isolated.

TCR cDNA was synthesized by 5'RACE template switching, which introduced a universal primer site and unique molecular identifiers. Priming of cDNA synthesis was performed from both the TCR alpha and TCR beta constant segments. Two PCR steps were used to amplify libraries, with sample barcodes and sequencing adapters being added in the second step. Sequencing of libraries was done on Illumina HiSeq 2500 (2x100 bp) or NovaSeq (2x150 bp). The paper's processing steps were these. Demultiplexing of reads and collapsing into UMI consensus sequences were performed with MIGEC, and V(D)J alignment was carried out with MiXCR. Using edgeR on replicate PBMC samples, clonotypes were called vaccine-responding if FDR was below 0.01 and the log2 fold change was above 5 up to day 15. CD4 or CD8 identity was assigned to each bulk clonotype according to whether the clonotype was present at higher abundance in the sequenced CD4 repertoire or the sequenced CD8 repertoire. TCRdb reran the public reads through fastp at Q25 and MiXCR, keeping productive beta chains. Rows are combined by CDR3 protein, so each entry shows the most common genes and DNA. The authors' filters were not applied to this entry. Recorded for this sample are 450,000 to 650,000 distinct CDR3 sequences; roughly 14% of them occurred a single time. The ten biggest clones cover 11% to 15% of the sample.

This clonotype turned up a few times. No antigen is known for it. There are no base qualities to consult, and no much larger clone falls within one base. The sample's treatment or condition label, decoded: live attenuated yellow fever vaccine strain. Two biological replicates of bulk PBMCs were collected at each blood-draw timepoint. A standard Ficoll-Paque protocol was used to isolate PBMCs from peripheral blood. TriZol was used to extract RNA from bulk PBMCs, from CD4 and CD8 fractions, and from dextramer-positive and dextramer-negative fractions. Beyond this particular receptor, the publication reports: After the booster, most of the clones that had expanded following primary vaccination were detected again (96% of CD4 and roughly 90% of CD8), which suggests that memory was broadly maintained. Only a couple of donors were included in the study, so the extent to which the findings can be generalized is limited. A small share of clonotypes was detected in both CD4 and CD8 compartments, with the overlap likely arising from convergent recombination. FACS-sorted repertoires could contain abundant contaminating clonotypes from the bulk population, so computational filtering was required. Compared with the primary T-cell response, the secondary T-cell response was faster but weaker, reaching its peak on day 5 rather than on day 15.

The sequence was obtained from a man aged 25-45 years who received the YFV17D yellow fever vaccine. The sequenced sample was PBMCs, obtained on the day of the yellow fever booster vaccination.

The sequence in DNA is TGTGCCATCATAGCGGGAGAAGGCTACGAGCAGTACTTC. Its product reads: CAIIAGEGYEQYF. This chain is built from TRBV10-3 and TRBJ2-7, with 9 central nucleotides matching TRBD2. From V the trimming removes 7 bases and from J it removes 3 bases, while the gene matches leave 4 bases of the junction unaccounted for. The CDR3 has 13 amino acids, counting the end cysteine and phenylalanine. The CDR3 DNA has 39 bases and is translated from base 1. The germline V gene provides CDR1 ENHRY and CDR2 SYGVKD.